Reported below is one T cell receptor (beta chain). What it recognizes is unknown. PCR employed 60 Vbeta and 13 Jbeta primers. TCRdb's copy holds only in-frame clones and misses some; the assay was immunoSEQ multiplex PCR. The sample includes fewer than 150,000 clones, roughly two thirds of them seen just once. This record comes from a study of cytomegalovirus exposure and HLA in healthy donors. Study-wide context: Earlier results showed 90 million to 120 million unique TCR beta sequences derived from about 179 million T cells.

Study-wide results and limits: In a later analysis, a missense DCLRE1C variant was linked to TCR beta V- and J-gene trimming. Follow-up analysis found HLA locus-dependent TCR association rates, highest for DRB1 and lowest for HLA-C.

The germline V gene has CDR1 MNHEY and CDR2 SMNVEV (reference sequence). This CDR3 region has 15 residues. V trimming: 3 bases; J trimming: 0 bases; junction bases outside the gene matches: 4. The TCR comes from a man younger than 35 in good health and CMV-seropositive. Sequencing input: PBMCs. The chain links TRBV27 to TRBJ1-2, with TRBD1 matching over 7 bases. The CDR3 spells CASSFTGVPNYGYTF. For the CDR3, the DNA is TGTGCCAGCAGTTTTACAGGGGTCCCTAACTATGGCTACACCTTC.